This T cell receptor beta chain was identified during a study of CD4 T cells in relation to SARS-CoV-2 and coronaviruses. Trimming took 0 bases from V and 4 from J, leaving 10 bases between them. CDR1 and CDR2 from the germline V gene are MNHNY and SVGAGI (reference sequence). This CDR3 is built from 14 residues. Produced via immunoSEQ multiplex PCR; TCRdb's table is partial and in-frame only. The table includes 35,000 to 40,000 clones, approximately 87% detected once. This sequence joins TRBV6-6 and TRBJ2-7; a possible D gene is TRBD2 (6 bases). This TCR was recovered from an adult with COVID-19. Material for sequencing was memory CD4+ T cells from PBMCs. In DNA form, the CDR3 reads TGTGCCAGCAGTTACTCTGGCGGAGGGTACGAGCAGTACTTC. The encoded protein is CASSYSGGGYEQYF.